Listed below are T cell receptor beta chains from one sample, sequenced in a study of response to subunit inactivated influenza vaccine. From the RT-PCR reads, TCRdb called clonotypes with MiXCR, one entry per CDR3 protein. The sample gives 800,000 or so distinct CDR3 sequences, 21% of which show up once; about 10% is in the top ten. This sample comprised PBMCs from blood, obtained roughly 5 days after vaccination. These receptors all come from a man between 50 and 59 years old who received an inactivated influenza vaccine. CDR3s include the opening cysteine and the closing phenylalanine or tryptophan. D genes are given only for firm matches. Clone size is given for some rows only: seen once, a few or many times, or a class if the clone is expanded.

>TRBD1|TRBV6-1|TRBJ1-6|few
CASSRGTGSSPLHF
TGTGCCAGCAGTCGCGGGACAGGGTCTTCACCCCTCCACTTT
>.|TRBV20-1|TRBJ2-5|.
CSATVLQGHEETQYF
TGCAGTGCTACCGTCCTTCAGGGTCATGAAGAGACCCAGTACTTC
>.|TRBV29-1|TRBJ2-7|few
CSVLKLRDTAYEQYF
TGCAGCGTCCTAAAACTGAGGGACACTGCCTACGAGCAGTACTTC
>TRBD2|TRBV7-6|TRBJ2-7|.
CASSSGWGGGYEQYF
TGTGCCAGCAGCTCTGGGTGGGGCGGGGGTTACGAGCAGTACTTC
>TRBD1|TRBV25-1|TRBJ2-7|.
CASSVGDRAYYEQYF
TGTGCCAGCAGTGTGGGGGACAGGGCATACTACGAGCAGTACTTC
>.|TRBV28|TRBJ2-5|few
CASSFNRVVETQYF
TGTGCCAGCAGTTTTAACAGGGTTGTAGAGACCCAGTACTTC
>TRBD2|TRBV15|TRBJ2-3|few
CATSRGLAGGLRGTDTQYF
TGTGCCACCAGCAGAGGACTAGCGGGGGGCCTTAGGGGCACAGATACGCAGTATTTT
>TRBD1|TRBV6-1|TRBJ1-1|few
CASNPTGGGTEAFF
TGTGCCAGCAACCCGACAGGGGGAGGAACTGAAGCTTTCTTT
>.|TRBV5-1|TRBJ1-1|.
CASSLAQGITEAFF
TGCGCCAGCAGCTTGGCTCAGGGGATTACTGAAGCTTTCTTT
>.|TRBV6-1|TRBJ2-2|.
CAGGNANTGELFF
TGTGCCGGGGGGAACGCGAACACCGGGGAGCTGTTTTTT
>.|TRBV12-3/TRBV12-4|TRBJ2-2|few
CASIKGFTGELFF
TGTGCCAGCATCAAAGGGTTCACCGGGGAGCTGTTTTTT
>TRBD2|TRBV6-1|TRBJ2-3|many
CASSRGLAGSTDTQYF
TGTGCCAGCAGCCGCGGACTAGCGGGAAGCACAGATACGCAGTATTTT
>TRBD2|TRBV5-1|TRBJ2-7|many
CASSLTSGSHEQYF
TGCGCCAGCAGCCTGACTAGCGGGAGCCACGAGCAGTACTTC
>.|TRBV5-1|TRBJ2-7|.
CASSLGYASYEQYF
TGCGCCAGCAGCTTGGGGTACGCCTCCTACGAGCAGTACTTC
>.|TRBV6-5|TRBJ1-1|.
CASSYSYQGDTEAFF
TGTGCCAGCAGTTACTCGTACCAGGGCGACACTGAAGCTTTCTTT
>.|TRBV11-2|TRBJ2-1|.
CASSLAHVPNEQFF
TGTGCCAGCAGCTTAGCTCACGTACCCAATGAGCAGTTCTTC
>.|TRBV7-9|TRBJ2-1|.
CASGGGPDLPNEQFF
TGTGCCAGCGGAGGGGGCCCAGATTTACCCAATGAGCAGTTCTTC
>.|TRBV12-3/TRBV12-4|TRBJ1-4|.
CASSFATNEKLFF
TGTGCCAGCAGTTTTGCAACTAATGAAAAACTGTTTTTT
>.|TRBV28|TRBJ2-1|.
CASSFTGIGFREQFF
TGTGCCAGCAGTTTTACGGGGATAGGGTTTCGTGAGCAGTTCTTC
>.|TRBV4-3|TRBJ2-1|few
CASSQMTLVGEQFF
TGCGCCAGCAGCCAAATGACCCTGGTTGGCGAACAGTTCTTC
>.|TRBV20-1|TRBJ2-1|many
CSAPNYDQGRKEQFF
TGCAGTGCTCCTAACTACGATCAGGGGCGAAAGGAGCAGTTCTTC
>TRBD2|TRBV18|TRBJ2-2|.
CASSPRGGAELFF
TGTGCCAGCTCACCACGGGGGGGAGCGGAGCTGTTTTTT
>.|TRBV4-2|TRBJ1-1|few
CASSQGERAFF
TGTGCCAGCAGCCAAGGGGAAAGGGCTTTCTTT
>.|TRBV12-3/TRBV12-4|TRBJ2-3|few
CASSLSLDRREYF
TGTGCCAGCAGTTTAAGCCTGGATCGACGTGAGTATTTT
>TRBD2|TRBV20-1|TRBJ2-1|.
CSAREPSGNIYNEQFF
TGCAGTGCTAGAGAACCTAGCGGGAACATCTACAATGAGCAGTTCTTC
>TRBD2|TRBV24-1|TRBJ2-1|.
CATSASGSRSEQFF
TGTGCCACCTCGGCTAGCGGGAGTCGTAGTGAGCAGTTCTTC
>TRBD2|TRBV28|TRBJ2-4|few
CASSPFSGGKNIQYF
TGTGCCAGCAGTCCTTTTAGCGGGGGGAAAAACATTCAGTACTTC
>.|TRBV10-2|TRBJ1-4|few
CASSDFGKREKLFF
TGCGCCAGCAGTGATTTTGGGAAGCGGGAAAAACTGTTTTTT
>.|TRBV25-1|TRBJ1-1|many
CSPTRGGTNTEAFF
TGTTCACCAACCCGAGGGGGAACGAACACTGAAGCTTTCTTT
>.|TRBV25-1|TRBJ2-6|.
CASSDPGKTGANVLTF
TGTGCCAGCAGTGATCCAGGGAAGACCGGGGCCAACGTCCTGACTTTC
>.|TRBV7-2|TRBJ2-7|many
CASSRTGNSYEQYF
TGTGCCAGCAGCCGGACTGGTAACTCCTACGAGCAGTACTTC
>TRBD2|TRBV6-4|TRBJ2-7|few
CASSVTVAGRSSYEQYF
TGTGCCAGCAGCGTTACGGTAGCGGGGCGTAGCTCCTACGAGCAGTACTTC
>TRBD1|TRBV9|TRBJ2-7|few
CASSSRDRVGGEQYF
TGTGCCAGCAGCAGCCGGGACAGGGTCGGAGGAGAGCAGTACTTC
>.|TRBV7-2|TRBJ1-5|few
CASSLGTVSNQPQHF
TGTGCCAGCAGCTTAGGGACAGTGAGCAATCAGCCCCAGCATTTT
>TRBD2|TRBV20-1|TRBJ2-3|.
CSARDRGRALDTQYF
TGCAGTGCTAGAGATCGCGGGAGGGCCCTAGATACGCAGTATTTT
>TRBD2|TRBV25-1|TRBJ2-2|few
CASSQEGAGNAGELFF
TGTGCCAGCAGTCAGGAAGGAGCGGGAAACGCCGGGGAGCTGTTTTTT
>.|TRBV9|TRBJ2-2|.
CASSPQTDYLGELFF
TGTGCCAGCAGCCCCCAGACCGATTACCTCGGGGAGCTGTTTTTT
>.|TRBV9|TRBJ2-2|.
CASSVDPPSYTGELFF
TGTGCCAGCAGCGTAGATCCGCCCAGCTACACCGGGGAGCTGTTTTTT
>.|TRBV12-3/TRBV12-4|TRBJ1-5|.
CASSVTGGQPQHF
TGTGCCAGCAGTGTGACAGGAGGCCAGCCCCAGCATTTT
>TRBD2|TRBV4-2|TRBJ2-1|.
CASSQELPGGNEQFF
TGTGCCAGCAGCCAAGAACTACCGGGAGGGAATGAGCAGTTCTTC
>.|TRBV6-5|TRBJ2-7|few
CASSYEGPGYEQYF
TGTGCCAGCAGTTACGAGGGGCCTGGATACGAGCAGTACTTC
>.|TRBV12-3/TRBV12-4|TRBJ1-1|few
CASRMGPGQLNTEAFF
TGTGCCAGCAGAATGGGTCCGGGTCAGTTGAACACTGAAGCTTTCTTT
>TRBD2|TRBV20-1|TRBJ2-7|many
CSARGPTGGWTEQYF
TGCAGTGCTAGAGGGCCGACGGGGGGATGGACCGAGCAGTACTTC
>.|TRBV12-3/TRBV12-4|TRBJ2-2|.
CASSPHGTANTGELFF
TGTGCCAGCAGTCCTCATGGGACGGCGAACACCGGGGAGCTGTTTTTT
>.|TRBV12-3/TRBV12-4|TRBJ2-1|few
CASSLRDGYNEQFF
TGTGCCAGCAGTTTAAGGGACGGGTACAATGAGCAGTTCTTC
>.|TRBV12-3/TRBV12-4|TRBJ1-6|.
CASSLGISSLLLHF
TGTGCCAGCAGTTTAGGCATCTCGTCACTTCTCCTCCACTTT
>.|TRBV24-1|TRBJ2-5|few
CATSEATGLPQETQYF
TGTGCCACCAGTGAGGCGACAGGCCTCCCCCAAGAGACCCAGTACTTC
>.|TRBV4-2|TRBJ1-1|few
CATRGMNTEAFF
TGTGCCACCCGGGGGATGAACACTGAAGCTTTCTTT
>.|TRBV6-1|TRBJ2-2|.
CASNEGRLAELFF
TGTGCCAGCAACGAGGGGCGCCTCGCGGAGCTGTTTTTT
>TRBD2|TRBV12-3/TRBV12-4|TRBJ2-1|.
CASSPGLARYEQFF
TGTGCCAGCAGTCCCGGACTAGCGAGGTATGAGCAGTTCTTC
>.|TRBV7-2|TRBJ2-7|few
CASSLSHTYEQYF
TGTGCCAGCAGCTTGAGCCATACCTACGAGCAGTACTTC
>.|TRBV20-1|TRBJ1-6|.
CSARSPTGLFGSPLHF
TGCAGTGCTAGATCCCCTACAGGGCTTTTTGGTTCACCCCTCCACTTT
>TRBD1|TRBV5-1|TRBJ1-6|few
CASSIDRGENNSPLHF
TGCGCCAGCAGTATCGACAGGGGCGAGAATAATTCACCCCTCCACTTT
>.|TRBV9|TRBJ1-2|few
CASSPIPTGTHYGYTF
TGTGCCAGCAGCCCAATCCCAACTGGGACACACTATGGCTACACCTTC
>.|TRBV6-1|TRBJ2-7|few
CASSPSRDWASYEQYF
TGTGCCAGCAGCCCCAGCCGAGACTGGGCCTCCTACGAGCAGTACTTC
>.|TRBV11-2|TRBJ1-2|few
CASSLGGITTYGYTF
TGTGCCAGCAGCTTGGGGGGAATTACAACCTATGGCTACACCTTC
>.|TRBV6-5|TRBJ1-4|few
CASSYRTESNEKLFF
TGTGCCAGCAGTTACCGGACAGAGTCTAATGAAAAACTGTTTTTT